This passage covers 21 T cell receptor beta chains from one sample sequenced in a study of CD8 T cells in ankylosing spondylitis. Each CDR3 protein gets one entry after TCRdb re-called the 5' RACE reads with MiXCR. The sample yields approximately 150,000 distinct CDR3 sequences, around a tenth seen once. Material: blood, either unsorted or a sorted T cell fraction (not recorded which). The receptors derive from a female donor with ankylosing spondylitis or in good health (not recorded which).

This clonotype showed up just a few times. V is TRBV7-9 and J is TRBJ2-7, with TRBD1 identical over 8 bases. CDR3 length: 15 amino acids. Per the germline V gene, CDR1 is SEHNR and CDR2 is FQNEAQ (reference sequence). V lost 5 bases to trimming and J lost 2 bases; unmatched junction nucleotides: 8. CDR3 coding DNA: TGTGCCAGCAGCCTTCCGGACAGGGCTACCTACGAGCAGTACTTC. Protein: CASSLPDRATYEQYF.

The chain combines TRBV11-2 with TRBJ2-2, with 10 positions matching TRBD2. Germline trimming cut 2 bases from V and 0 bases from J; bases unmatched to any gene: 15. The CDR3 contains 21 residues. Germline V CDR1 and CDR2: SGHAT, FQNNGV. The CDR3 nucleotides read TGTGCCAGCAGCTTACAGCGGGGGCTAGCGGGAGTAGGTTCGAACACCGGGGAGCTGTTTTTT. Its protein is CASSLQRGLAGVGSNTGELFF.

As to this clonotype: One end of the junction does not line up with germline, which may come from a read error. This rearrangement joins TRBV2 to TRBJ1-3, with 7 bases identical to TRBD1. Per the germline V gene, CDR1 is SNHLY and CDR2 is FYNNEI. This CDR3 spans 17 amino acids. CDR3 protein: CASKNRDSFFSGNTTYF. CDR3 DNA sequence: TGTGCCAGCAAGAACCGGGACAGCTTTTTCTCTGGAAACACCACATATTTT.

This clonotype was counted ten times or more. V and J are TRBV20-1 and TRBJ2-7, with D perhaps matching TRBD2 (5 bases). CDR1 DFQATT and CDR2 SNEGSKA come from the germline V gene (reference sequence). Trimming pared 2 bases from V and 0 bases from J, leaving 20 bases between. The CDR3 runs to 17 residues. The CDR3 region is CSARSVGRTLSSYEQYF. CDR3 coding DNA: TGCAGTGCTAGATCGGTAGGGAGAACCCTAAGCTCCTACGAGCAGTACTTC.

This clonotype was seen only a few times. The rearrangement uses TRBV12-3 or TRBV12-4 and TRBJ1-1; D remains ambiguous. The CDR3 consists of 13 residues. The V end lost 8 bases, the J end lost 3 bases, and 13 bases lay between the germline ends. The DNA for the CDR3 is TGTGCCAGCGGGGATGGAGGGCACACTGAAGCTTTCTTT. It codes for CASGDGGHTEAFF.

At least ten counts were recorded for this clonotype. The chain joins TRBV7-8 to TRBJ2-7; maybe TRBD2 (6 bases). Trimming removed 0 bases from V and 4 bases from J, with 10 bases in between. Germline V lookup: CDR1 SGHVS, CDR2 FQNEAQ. There are 14 residues in the CDR3. The CDR3 DNA reads TGTGCCAGCAGCTTAGCAGGCCGGGGGTACGAGCAGTACTTC. Protein sequence: CASSLAGRGYEQYF.

This chain uses TRBV15 with TRBJ2-7; 10 nucleotides agree with TRBD1. The V segment lost 3 bases and the J segment 5 bases; nucleotides outside the gene matches: 4. Germline CDR1 reads LNHNV; CDR2 reads YYDKDF (reference sequence). The CDR3 runs to 14 residues. As DNA, the CDR3 is TGTGCCACCAGCAGGGACAGGGGGACGCACGAGCAGTACTTC. It specifies CATSRDRGTHEQYF.

This clonotype has more than one count but fewer than ten. J is TRBJ2-1 and V is TRBV6-2 or TRBV6-3; possible D gene TRBD2, 5 bases. This CDR3 is built from 14 residues. The ends were cut back, 5 bases at V and 6 bases at J, with 14 bases in the middle. CDR1 is MNHEY, CDR2 SVGEGT, per germline. The CDR3 DNA reads TGTGCCAGCAGTCCCTACCGGGGTTCCAATGAGCAGTTCTTC. It yields the protein CASSPYRGSNEQFF.

This clonotype was seen more than once but under ten times. The rearrangement links TRBV27 to TRBJ1-2; maybe TRBD1 (5 bases). V lost 4 bases and J 4 bases, leaving 13 bases between the germline ends. The length of the CDR3 is 14 residues. Germline CDR1 and CDR2: MNHEY and SMNVEV (reference sequence). This CDR3 reads CASSWGVEGYGYTF. For the CDR3, the DNA is TGTGCCAGCAGTTGGGGGGTGGAAGGCTATGGCTACACCTTC.

J is TRBJ2-2 and V is TRBV12-3 or TRBV12-4; 7 nucleotides agree with TRBD2. The J segment lost 7 bases and the V segment lost 7 bases, leaving 6 bases of the junction unmatched. The CDR3 runs 13 residues. The DNA for the CDR3 is TGTGCCAGCACCCCGGGGGGAAACGGGGAGCTGTTTTTT. Translation gives CASTPGGNGELFF.

This clonotype has at least ten counts. V is TRBV20-1 and J is TRBJ2-3; D unclear. The CDR3 extends over 8 amino acids. Trimming removed 6 bases at V and 6 bases at J, with 1 base between. Germline lookup yields CDR1 DFQATT and CDR2 SNEGSKA (reference sequence). The CDR3 sequence: CSADTQYF. In nucleotides, the CDR3 is TGCAGTGCGGATACGCAGTATTTT.

This clonotype was found a few times. The rearrangement links TRBV6-1 to TRBJ1-1; TRBD1 aligns across 7 bases. Germline assignment: CDR1 MNHNS and CDR2 SASEGT. The V segment lost 3 bases and the J segment 3 bases; nucleotides outside the gene matches: 4. The CDR3 totals 14 residues. In DNA, the CDR3 is TGTGCCAGCAGTGAGGAGGGGGCAGACACTGAAGCTTTCTTT. This encodes CASSEEGADTEAFF.

This clonotype has a handful of counts. V is TRBV3-1 and J is TRBJ2-1; 15 nucleotides match TRBD2. CDR1 is LGHDT and CDR2 is YNNKEL in the germline V gene (reference sequence). This CDR3 has 15 amino acids. V gave up 10 bases and J gave up 10 bases; unmatched junction bases: 11. DNA for the CDR3: TGTGCCACCTCCCCATCGGGACTAGCGGGAGGAGAGCAGTTCTTC. Its protein product is CATSPSGLAGGEQFF.

There are a few counts of this clonotype. Here the CDR3 DNA reads TGTGCCAGCAGGCCGGTGGGGAACTATGGCTACACCTTC. Protein: CASRPVGNYGYTF. The rearrangement joins TRBV2 to TRBJ1-2; D gene unclear. CDR1 is SNHLY and CDR2 is FYNNEI in the germline V gene. The CDR3 is 13 amino acids. The V and J ends lost 6 bases and 2 bases respectively, with 10 bases between them.

This rearrangement joins TRBV18 to TRBJ2-5, with 10 bases lining up with TRBD1. The CDR3 runs to 18 residues. Germline V lookup: CDR1 KGHSH, CDR2 LQKENI. V gave up 3 bases and J gave up 4 bases; unmatched junction bases: 14. CDR3 DNA sequence: TGTGCCAGCTCACCCCGAGCCAGAGACAGGGGGCTGGGAGAGACCCAGTACTTC. This sequence encodes CASSPRARDRGLGETQYF.

In this sample, this clonotype turned up a few times. CDR3: CASSSSLAGAYEQYF. Written as DNA, the CDR3 is TGTGCCAGCAGTTCCTCGCTAGCGGGAGCCTACGAGCAGTACTTC. The rearrangement uses TRBV27 and TRBJ2-7, with 10 bases lining up with TRBD2. Germline lookup yields CDR1 MNHEY and CDR2 SMNVEV (reference sequence). This CDR3 region has 15 residues. V trimming: 4 bases; J trimming: 2 bases; junction bases outside the gene matches: 5.

This chain joins TRBV9 and TRBJ2-1; 7 bases are shared with TRBD1. The germline V gene has CDR1 SGDLS and CDR2 YYNGEE. This CDR3 has 14 amino acids. The trim removed 4 bases at V and 7 bases at J, leaving 8 bases unmatched. DNA for the CDR3: TGTGCCAGCAGCTTAGAGGGGGCAGGGAATGAGCAGTTCTTC. Its protein product is CASSLEGAGNEQFF.

V is TRBV6-2 or TRBV6-3 and J is TRBJ1-1; no reliable D call. Germline V lookup: CDR1 MNHEY, CDR2 SVGEGT. The CDR3 covers 12 residues. V shed 2 bases and J shed 8 bases, with 9 bases lying between them. This CDR3 is CASSYGGVEAFF. Here the CDR3 DNA reads TGTGCCAGCAGTTACGGCGGAGTGGAAGCTTTCTTT.

The CDR3 here is CATSDPDSNQETQYF. In DNA form, the CDR3 reads TGTGCCACCAGTGATCCAGACAGCAACCAAGAGACCCAGTACTTC. The chain recombines TRBV24-1 with TRBJ2-5, with D perhaps matching TRBD1 (5 bases). The CDR3 consists of 15 residues. Germline V CDR1 and CDR2: KGHDR, SFDVKD. Trimming took 3 bases from V and 0 from J, leaving 10 bases between them.

The rearrangement joins TRBV27 to TRBJ2-3; 12 bases are a match to TRBD2. CDR1 and CDR2 (germline): MNHEY, SMNVEV (reference sequence). V gave up 5 bases and J gave up 8 bases; unmatched junction bases: 8. The CDR3 totals 15 residues. The CDR3 sequence is CASSVLAGGSGTQYF. The CDR3 bases are TGTGCCAGCAGTGTACTAGCGGGAGGTTCTGGTACGCAGTATTTT.

This clonotype turned up a few times. The CDR3 DNA reads as TGCAGTAGCGCCCCTAGCGGTGAGCAGTTCTTC. It translates to CSSAPSGEQFF. The chain uses TRBV20-1 and TRBJ2-1; 7 bases map to TRBD2. With 8 bases clipped from V and 9 bases from J, the junction kept 7 bases outside the gene matches. From germline, CDR1 is DFQATT and CDR2 SNEGSKA (reference sequence). This CDR3 has 11 residues.